This T cell receptor beta chain was profiled in a study of technical replicates of blood from several donors. The V gene lost 1 base and the J gene lost 1 base, with 8 bases spanning the gap. The CDR3 sequence is 16 residues long. Germline values: CDR1 LGHNA, CDR2 YNFKEQ. Sequencing used immunoSEQ multiplex PCR; TCRdb keeps in-frame clones, though not all of them. The data hold 65,000 to 85,000 clones, with around 90% observed a single time. The receptor was isolated from a human donor in good health. Sequencing was done on a sample of T cells isolated from PBMCs. The chain carries TRBV4-2 and TRBJ2-6; D is perhaps TRBD1 (6 bases). The CDR3 bases are TGTGCCAGCAGCCAAGGGGACATTTCTGGGGCCAACGTCCTGACTTTC. Translation: CASSQGDISGANVLTF.